The 32 T cell receptor beta chains below come from one sample, sequenced in a study of blood T cell repertoires in COVID-19. Repertoires were generated with immunoSEQ multiplex PCR, while TCRdb's copy carries only in-frame clones and drops some. The table shows roughly 150,000 clones, with approximately 90% occurring only once. The sample consisted of peripheral blood. Receptors were obtained from a man in his late teens or twenties with COVID-19, enrolled during active disease.

The chain couples TRBV5-6 to TRBJ1-6; 11 bases map to TRBD1. V dropped 0 bases and J dropped 9; count of bases not matched to a gene: 2. This CDR3 is built from 15 residues. Germline V gives CDR1 SGHDT, CDR2 YYEEEE. Written as DNA, the CDR3 is TGTGCCAGCAGCTTGGGGACAGGGGGCCTTTCACCCCTCCACTTT. It specifies CASSLGTGGLSPLHF.

This clone was recorded only once. The gene calls are TRBV6-2 or TRBV6-3 and TRBJ2-1; 8 positions agree with TRBD2. V shed 6 bases and J 1 base; nucleotides not matched to a gene: 5. Germline V gives CDR1 MNHEY, CDR2 SVGEGT. CDR3 size: 15 residues. This CDR3 is CASSEREPSYNEQFF. The CDR3 nucleotides read TGTGCCAGCAGCGAGCGGGAGCCTTCCTACAATGAGCAGTTCTTC.

The chain couples TRBV7-2 to TRBJ2-2; the D is unclear. The CDR3 runs 16 residues. The V gene's germline CDR1 is SGHTA and CDR2 FQGNSA. V was cut by 2 bases and J by 0 bases, with 10 bases left in between. In DNA, the CDR3 is TGTGCCAGCAGCTTATTGGCCAGAACGAACACCGGGGAGCTGTTTTTT. Its protein is CASSLLARTNTGELFF.

The chain employs TRBV24-1 and TRBJ2-3; D might be TRBD1 (5 bases). Germline V gene lookup returns CDR1 KGHDR and CDR2 SFDVKD. The CDR3 sequence is 15 residues long. V gave up 5 bases and J gave up 2 bases, with 13 bases separating them. In DNA, the CDR3 is TGTGCCACCAGTGCCCCCGTTGGGGCCACAGATACGCAGTATTTT. Encoded protein: CATSAPVGATDTQYF.

The chain employs TRBV7-2 and TRBJ1-1; D ambiguous. Trimming removed 5 bases from V and 6 bases from J, with 16 bases in between. CDR3 length equals 14 residues. Germline V gene sequence: CDR1 SGHTA, CDR2 FQGNSA. CDR3 DNA: TGTGCCAGCAGCCCGGTTGGGCAAGCGGCTGAAGCTTTCTTT. Protein: CASSPVGQAAEAFF.

The rearrangement joins TRBV28 to TRBJ2-2, with TRBD1 identical over 10 bases. The V and J ends lost 6 bases and 1 base, in that order; junction bases with no gene match: 8. Germline loops: CDR1 MDHEN, CDR2 SYDVKM. CDR3 size: 17 residues. Here the CDR3 DNA reads TGTGCCAGCAGCCGGTGGGACAGGGGCCTGAACACCGGGGAGCTGTTTTTT. It encodes CASSRWDRGLNTGELFF.

This clone was detected only once. The V call is TRBV5-4, the J call TRBJ2-7, with TRBD2 matching over 9 bases. Germline V CDR1 and CDR2: SGHNT, YYREEE (reference sequence). V lost 0 bases, J lost 6 bases, and 10 bases stayed unmatched. The CDR3 consists of 16 residues. The CDR3 reads CASSLAIAGEVREQYF. The CDR3, as DNA: TGTGCCAGCAGCTTGGCCATAGCGGGAGAAGTTCGCGAGCAGTACTTC.

The chain carries TRBV5-1 and TRBJ2-3, with 7 bases matching TRBD1. V shed 0 bases, J shed 4 bases, and the junction held 5 bases outside the gene matches. CDR3 length: 15 residues. The germline gives CDR1 SGHRS, CDR2 YFSETQ. CDR3 DNA sequence: TGCGCCAGCAGCTTGGTCCCAGGGGGTTCAGATACGCAGTATTTT. It is translated as CASSLVPGGSDTQYF.

The chain has TRBV6-6 and TRBJ1-1; TRBD1 might be the D (5 bases). CDR1 is MNHNY, CDR2 SVGAGI, per germline (reference sequence). V lost 10 bases and J 1 base, leaving 13 bases between the germline ends. This CDR3 is built from 13 residues. In DNA form, the CDR3 reads TGTGCCAACCGACAGACCCAGAACACTGAAGCTTTCTTT. The encoded protein is CANRQTQNTEAFF.

This chain links TRBV2 with TRBJ2-3; D unresolved. Germline V gene sequence: CDR1 SNHLY, CDR2 FYNNEI. V lost 6 bases, J lost 2 bases, and 9 bases lay in between. CDR3 length: 13 amino acids. The CDR3 DNA reads TGTGCCAGCAGCTACGGGTCCACAGATACGCAGTATTTT. Encoded protein: CASSYGSTDTQYF. The entire variable domain, with the rest obtained from reference TRBV2 and TRBJ2-3, is as follows: EPEVTQTPSHQVTQMGQEVILRCVPISNHLYFYWYRQILGQKVEFLVSFYNNEISEKSEIFDDQFSVERPDGSNFTLKIRSTKLEDSAMYFCASSYGSTDTQYFGPGTRLTVL.

The chain recombines TRBV19 with TRBJ2-7; 10 bases fit TRBD1. The CDR3 totals 15 residues. The V segment lost 5 bases and the J segment 8 bases; nucleotides outside the gene matches: 12. CDR1 and CDR2 (germline): LNHDA, SQIVND (reference sequence). The CDR3 here is CASSLRDRGPTKQYF. CDR3 nucleotide sequence: TGTGCCAGTAGTCTCCGGGACAGGGGCCCTACGAAGCAGTACTTC.

J is TRBJ1-2 and V is TRBV28; perhaps TRBD1 as D (5 bases). This CDR3 has 12 amino acids. Germline V gives CDR1 MDHEN, CDR2 SYDVKM. The V end lost 6 bases, the J end lost 6 bases, and 11 bases lay between the germline ends. CDR3 sequence (DNA): TGTGCCAGCAGGGAACAGGCGCATGGCTACACCTTC. Encoded protein: CASREQAHGYTF.

J is TRBJ2-1 and V is TRBV5-4; 10 bases line up with TRBD2. The CDR3 totals 16 residues. V was pared by 0 bases and J by 8 bases, with 8 bases of the junction left unmatched. Germline CDR1 is SGHNT and CDR2 is YYREEE (reference sequence). The CDR3 nucleotides are TGTGCCAGCAGCTTGGATCCTAGCGGGAGCATCGATGAGCAGTTCTTC. This translates into CASSLDPSGSIDEQFF.

This chain connects TRBV5-1 to TRBJ2-7; a weak D match, TRBD1 (6 bases). Trimming cost V 0 bases and J 8 bases, with 21 bases left between them. The CDR3 loop spans 16 amino acids. In germline, CDR1 is SGHRS, CDR2 YFSETQ. The DNA for the CDR3 is TGCGCCAGCAGCTTGGCCCCTGGGACATCCGAAGTCAAGCAGTACTTC. Protein sequence: CASSLAPGTSEVKQYF.

This sequence joins TRBV7-2 and TRBJ1-6; the match to TRBD1 covers 7 bases. The CDR3 extends over 15 amino acids. Per the germline V gene, CDR1 is SGHTA and CDR2 is FQGNSA. With V trimmed by 4 bases and J by 3 bases, 3 bases remained unmatched. DNA of the CDR3: TGTGCCAGCAGCTGGGACAGTGACTATAATTCACCCCTCCACTTT. It codes for CASSWDSDYNSPLHF.

The chain joins TRBV7-9 to TRBJ2-5, with a weak D call TRBD2 (6 bases). V was shortened by 0 bases and J by 3 bases, with 14 bases between the two germline ends. The CDR3 is 16 residues long. Germline V gene lookup returns CDR1 SEHNR and CDR2 FQNEAQ (reference sequence). The CDR3 reads CASSLAPGTAKETQYF. For the CDR3, the DNA is TGTGCCAGCAGCTTAGCCCCCGGGACTGCAAAAGAGACCCAGTACTTC.

The chain combines TRBV27 with TRBJ2-3, with a possible D match to TRBD2 (6 bases). The germline V gene has CDR1 MNHEY and CDR2 SMNVEV (reference sequence). This CDR3 contains 13 residues. V was trimmed by 4 bases and J by 5 bases, leaving 10 bases between them. In nucleotides, the CDR3 is TGTGCCAGCAGTTCCCGGGGGATAGATACGCAGTATTTT. Its translation: CASSSRGIDTQYF.

The rearrangement joins TRBV5-6 to TRBJ2-7; 7 positions agree with TRBD2. Germline values: CDR1 SGHDT, CDR2 YYEEEE. J lost 5 bases, V lost 0 bases, and 11 bases had no gene match. The CDR3 covers 16 residues. CDR3 region: CASSLVARWGGDEQYF. The CDR3 nucleotides read TGTGCCAGCAGCTTGGTGGCACGCTGGGGGGGAGACGAGCAGTACTTC.

The chain links TRBV24-1 to TRBJ2-2; D perhaps matches TRBD1 (5 bases). V was cut by 7 bases and J by 7 bases, with 6 bases left in between. In germline, CDR1 is KGHDR, CDR2 SFDVKD. This CDR3 spans 11 amino acids. CDR3 DNA sequence: TGTGCCACCAGGGGGCTCGGGGAGCTGTTTTTT. As protein: CATRGLGELFF.

The V and J genes are TRBV19 and TRBJ1-5, with D perhaps matching TRBD1 (6 bases). The CDR3 covers 16 residues. CDR1 and CDR2 from the germline V gene are LNHDA and SQIVND (reference sequence). The V gene lost 9 bases and the J gene lost 4 bases, with 22 bases spanning the gap. This chain's CDR3 is CASSAGGRNPNQPQHF. In DNA form, the CDR3 reads TGTGCCAGCTCCGCCGGGGGGCGCAACCCTAATCAGCCCCAGCATTTT.

The genes are TRBV27 and TRBJ2-1; the D gene is possibly TRBD2 (6 bases). The length of the CDR3 is 14 residues. Germline V CDR1 and CDR2: MNHEY, SMNVEV (reference sequence). Trimming stripped 3 bases from V and 5 bases from J, with 11 bases between. The CDR3 DNA is TGTGCCAGCAGTTTGGGCGGGAACAACAATGAGCAGTTCTTC. Its translation is CASSLGGNNNEQFF.

The gene calls are TRBV6-1 and TRBJ2-7; TRBD2 matches at 8 bases. The V segment lost 3 bases and the J segment 1 base; nucleotides outside the gene matches: 5. This CDR3 contains 15 residues. The germline V gene encodes CDR1 MNHNS and CDR2 SASEGT. The CDR3 DNA follows: TGTGCCAGCAGTGACAACGGGAGGGGATCCTACGAGCAGTACTTC. The encoded protein is CASSDNGRGSYEQYF.

The V gene is TRBV5-1, the J gene TRBJ1-1; the D gene is possibly TRBD1 (6 bases). Deletions cut 2 bases from V and 2 bases from J, with 7 bases between. CDR1 and CDR2 from the germline V gene are SGHRS and YFSETQ. This CDR3 comprises 13 residues. In nucleotides, the CDR3 is TGCGCCAGCAGCTTACAGGGCAACACTGAAGCTTTCTTT. This codes for CASSLQGNTEAFF.

The rearrangement joins TRBV27 to TRBJ2-1, with D possibly matching TRBD2 (5 bases). This CDR3 contains 13 residues. The germline gives CDR1 MNHEY, CDR2 SMNVEV (reference sequence). The V end lost 5 bases, the J end lost 4 bases, and 9 bases lay between the germline ends. The CDR3 loop reads CASSPTRYNEQFF. Here the CDR3 DNA reads TGTGCCAGCAGTCCAACTAGGTACAATGAGCAGTTCTTC.

This clone has just one count. The rearrangement links TRBV5-4 to TRBJ1-1; 7 positions agree with TRBD1. This CDR3 region has 14 residues. From germline, CDR1 is SGHNT and CDR2 YYREEE (reference sequence). V trimming: 4 bases; J trimming: 1 base; junction bases outside the gene matches: 4. In nucleotides, the CDR3 is TGTGCCAGCAGCGGCCGACAGGGGAACACTGAAGCTTTCTTT. It specifies CASSGRQGNTEAFF.

J is TRBJ2-3 and V is TRBV9; 14 bases align to TRBD2. V lost 4 bases, J lost 2 bases, and 3 bases stayed unmatched. Per the germline V gene, CDR1 is SGDLS and CDR2 is YYNGEE. This CDR3 is 16 amino acids long. The CDR3 DNA reads as TGTGCCAGCAGCATGGGACTAGCGGGGGTCACAGATACGCAGTATTTT. Translating it yields CASSMGLAGVTDTQYF. Looking up the rest from reference TRBV9 and TRBJ2-3 gives the full variable domain: DSGVTQTPKHLITATGQRVTLRCSPRSGDLSVYWYQQSLDQGLQFLIQYYNGEERAKGNILERFSAQQFPDLHSELNLSSLELGDSALYFCASSMGLAGVTDTQYFGPGTRLTVL.

The chain joins TRBV2 to TRBJ1-2; TRBD1 matches at 8 bases. CDR3 length: 15 amino acids. Looked up from germline, CDR1 is SNHLY and CDR2 is FYNNEI. V gave up 5 bases and J gave up 4 bases; unmatched junction bases: 9. The chain's CDR3 is CASSQGQGASYGYTF. The CDR3 DNA follows: TGTGCCAGCAGTCAAGGACAGGGAGCTTCCTATGGCTACACCTTC.

V and J are TRBV3-1 (or the pseudogene TRBV3-2) and TRBJ1-2; possibly TRBD1 for D (6 bases). The CDR3 is 14 residues long. V was shortened by 1 base and J by 14 bases, with 20 bases between the two germline ends. Germline lookup yields CDR1 LGHDT and CDR2 YNNKEL (reference sequence). The CDR3 protein is CASSQGGRTAPGTF. CDR3 coding DNA: TGTGCCAGCAGCCAAGGGGGACGGACAGCCCCTGGAACCTTC.

This rearrangement joins TRBV5-1 to TRBJ2-1; perhaps TRBD1 as D (6 bases). Germline V gene data show CDR1 as SGHRS and CDR2 as YFSETQ. V dropped 4 bases and J dropped 0 bases, with 11 bases sitting between them. The CDR3 has 15 amino acids. The CDR3 reads CASSLSRGSYNEQFF. DNA of the CDR3: TGCGCCAGCAGCCTGTCCAGGGGCTCCTACAATGAGCAGTTCTTC. The full variable domain, its missing parts supplied by reference TRBV5-1 and TRBJ2-1, is KAGVTQTPRYLIKTRGQQVTLSCSPISGHRSVSWYQQTPGQGLQFLFEYFSETQRNKGNFPGRFSGRQFSNSRSEMNVSTLELGDSALYLCASSLSRGSYNEQFFGPGTRLTVL.

The chain couples TRBV21-1 to TRBJ2-2; the tabulated D call, TRBD2, remains unverified against the DNA. TRBV21-1 is a pseudogene segment. The CDR3 is made up of 22 amino acids. CDR3 nucleotides: TGTGCCAGCAGCAAACGGCATGGAGAACTAGCGGGATATGTTCGGAACACCGGGGAGCTGTTTTTT. Translation: CASSKRHGELAGYVRNTGELFF.

The gene calls are TRBV29-1 and TRBJ1-1, with D uncertain. Germline V gene data show CDR1 as SQVTM and CDR2 as ANQGSEA. The V gene lost 7 bases and the J gene lost 0 bases, with 9 bases spanning the gap. CDR3 length: 12 amino acids. The CDR3 here is CSAGRMNTEAFF. CDR3 coding DNA: TGCAGCGCGGGTCGTATGAACACTGAAGCTTTCTTT.

Only one count was recorded for this clone. Different DNA sequences within this sample yield the same CDR3. The V and J genes are TRBV5-6 and TRBJ1-5; unclear D gene. The germline V and J ends were trimmed by 0 bases and 2 bases, with 3 bases remaining between them. Germline V lookup: CDR1 SGHDT, CDR2 YYEEEE. The CDR3 is made up of 13 amino acids. CDR3 sequence: CASSLAGNQPQHF. CDR3 DNA sequence: TGTGCCAGCAGCTTGGCAGGCAATCAGCCCCAGCATTTT.